This T cell receptor (beta chain) was identified in a study of CD8+CD57+ T cells in acquired aplastic anemia. Study in general: Mean DNA quantity obtained from sorted CD4+ and CD8+ cells was 3 to 3.5 ug. Study-level points and caveats: About 27 shared CD8+ CDR3s appeared highly expressed within patients' immunodominant clones.

Notes on this clonotype: The antigen is not known.

TCR beta VDJ combinations and CDR3 sequences were profiled from genomic DNA. TCRdb independently ran MiXCR on the reads; one entry per CDR3 protein. The sample holds around 200,000 distinct CDR3 sequences; roughly 60% are singletons and the top ten take 58%. It was patients with CD8+CD57+ cell expansion by flow cytometry who were chosen for sequencing. Looked up from germline, CDR1 is SNHLY and CDR2 is FYNNEI. The CDR3 consists of 15 residues. Trimming removed 6 bases from V and 0 bases from J, with 9 bases in between. The sample taken for sequencing was sorted CD4+, CD8+, or CD8+CD57+ T cells (not recorded which) from PBMCs. The V gene is TRBV2, the J gene TRBJ1-6; no reliable D call. This clonotype was sampled from a human donor with aplastic anemia. CDR3 nucleotide sequence: TGTGCCAGCAGCTTAACGAGCTCCTATAATTCACCCCTCCACTTT. It translates to CASSLTSSYNSPLHF.